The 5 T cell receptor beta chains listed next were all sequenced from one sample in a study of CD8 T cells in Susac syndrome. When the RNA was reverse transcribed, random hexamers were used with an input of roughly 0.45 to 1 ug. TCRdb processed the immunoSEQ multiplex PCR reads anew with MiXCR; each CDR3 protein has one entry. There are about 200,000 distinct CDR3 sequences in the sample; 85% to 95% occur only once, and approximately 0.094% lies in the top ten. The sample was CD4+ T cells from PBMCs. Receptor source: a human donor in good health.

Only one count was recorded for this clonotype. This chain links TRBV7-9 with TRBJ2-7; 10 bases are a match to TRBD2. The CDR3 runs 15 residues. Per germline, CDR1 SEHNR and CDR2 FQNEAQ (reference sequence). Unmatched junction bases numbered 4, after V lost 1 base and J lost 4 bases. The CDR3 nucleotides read TGTGCCAGCAGCTTAGGGGGACTAGCGCAATACGAGCAGTACGTC. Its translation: CASSLGGLAQYEQYV.

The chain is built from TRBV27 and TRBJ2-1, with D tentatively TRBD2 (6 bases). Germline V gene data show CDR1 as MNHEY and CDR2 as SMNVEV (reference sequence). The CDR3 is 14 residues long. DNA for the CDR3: TGTGCGAGGGAGCGGCGGGGATCCTACAATGAGCAGTTCTTC. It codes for CARERRGSYNEQFF.

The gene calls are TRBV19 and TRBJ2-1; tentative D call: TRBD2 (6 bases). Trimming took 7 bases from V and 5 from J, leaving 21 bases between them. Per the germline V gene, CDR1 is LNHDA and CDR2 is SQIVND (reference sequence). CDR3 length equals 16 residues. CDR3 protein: CASNRKEGAGHNEQFF. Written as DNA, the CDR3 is TGTGCCAGTAATAGGAAGGAGGGAGCGGGTCACAATGAGCAGTTCTTC.

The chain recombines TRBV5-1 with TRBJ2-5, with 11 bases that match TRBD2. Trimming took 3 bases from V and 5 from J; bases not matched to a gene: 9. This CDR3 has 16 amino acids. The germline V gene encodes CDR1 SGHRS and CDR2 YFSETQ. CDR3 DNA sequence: TGCGCCAGCAGCTACGACGTGACTAGCGGGAAGGAGACCCAGTACTTC. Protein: CASSYDVTSGKETQYF.

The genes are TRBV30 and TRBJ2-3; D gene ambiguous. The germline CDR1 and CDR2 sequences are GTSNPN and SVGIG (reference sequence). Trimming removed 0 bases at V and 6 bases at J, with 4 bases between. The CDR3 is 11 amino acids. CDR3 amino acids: CAWSVPDTQYF. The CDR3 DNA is TGTGCCTGGAGTGTACCTGATACGCAGTATTTT.